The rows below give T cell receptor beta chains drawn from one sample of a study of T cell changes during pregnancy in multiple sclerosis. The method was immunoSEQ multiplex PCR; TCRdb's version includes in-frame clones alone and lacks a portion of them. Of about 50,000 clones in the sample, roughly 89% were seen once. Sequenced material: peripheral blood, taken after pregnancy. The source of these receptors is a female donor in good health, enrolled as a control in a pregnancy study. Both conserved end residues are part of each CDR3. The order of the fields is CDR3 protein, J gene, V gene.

CASSYGRGRSNEKLFF	TRBJ1-4	TRBV6-5
CASSLPIRATDTQYF	TRBJ2-3	TRBV4-1
CASSVAGGADTQYF	TRBJ2-3	TRBV5-6
CASKRQALGGELFF	TRBJ2-2	TRBV6-5
CASSLERNEVSGELFF	TRBJ2-2	TRBV5-1
CASSVAGPTGELFF	TRBJ2-2	TRBV6-4
CASSANSYEQYF	TRBJ2-7	TRBV11-3
CASSPVQGSTEAFF	TRBJ1-1	TRBV6-6
CASSVDAGRGQETQYF	TRBJ2-5	TRBV9
CASSHTSTGYNEQFF	TRBJ2-1	TRBV7-6
CASSLRRGVYEQYF	TRBJ2-7	TRBV28
CAMGETSVWDEQFF	TRBJ2-1	TRBV2
CASSLRTSSTDTQYF	TRBJ2-3	TRBV7-6
CASSDTGTGGAGYTF	TRBJ1-2	TRBV6-1
CASSLDGQLNNSPLHF	TRBJ1-6	TRBV5-4
CASAGRENTEAFF	TRBJ1-1	TRBV9
CASSKMGQGDEKLFF	TRBJ1-4	TRBV7-9
CASSQRTGEGGTNEKLFF	TRBJ1-4	TRBV14
CASSQQGVGNQPQHF	TRBJ1-5	TRBV6-6
CASSGDRAGGRSLHF	TRBJ1-6	TRBV5-4
CASSLGGMEETQYF	TRBJ2-5	TRBV4-1
CASSGTGLAEHEQYF	TRBJ2-7	TRBV6-1
CASSQEARGLHYEQYF	TRBJ2-7	TRBV4-2
CASSLVASYEQYF	TRBJ2-7	TRBV28
CASSEVTSGRETQYF	TRBJ2-5	TRBV7-9
CASSLRGGNTEAFF	TRBJ1-1	TRBV28
CASSLKPFRGNANTGELFF	TRBJ2-2	TRBV5-8
CASSRQQGNYEQYF	TRBJ2-7	TRBV27